The 5 T cell receptor beta chains in this list originate from one sample, sequenced in a study of OX40 agonist ivuxolimab in advanced cancers. Sequencing used immunoSEQ multiplex PCR; TCRdb keeps in-frame clones, though not all of them. The sample carries about 72,000 clones, around 87% recorded once. Sequenced here: CD4+ or CD8+ T cells sorted from blood, sampled in a trial of the OX40 agonist ivuxolimab. Receptors were obtained from an adult with an advanced solid tumor such as melanoma, head and neck, liver or kidney cancer.

The CDR3 protein is CASSYRVLAEKLFF. Written as DNA, the CDR3 is TGTGCCAGCAGTTATCGGGTGCTGGCCGAAAAACTGTTTTTT. The chain uses TRBV6-6 and TRBJ1-4; D is unresolved. There are 14 residues in the CDR3. Germline CDR1 and CDR2: MNHNY and SVGAGI (reference sequence). V lost 3 bases to trimming and J lost 8 bases, with 13 bases between them.

This chain connects TRBV7-2 to TRBJ2-7; 11 bases agree with TRBD1. The CDR3 is made up of 15 amino acids. Germline-derived CDR1 and CDR2 are SGHTA and FQGNSA. With V trimmed by 5 bases and J by 4 bases, 7 bases remained unmatched. As DNA, the CDR3 is TGTGCCAGCAGCCGACGGGGACAGGGGGATTACGAGCAGTACTTC. Its translation is CASSRRGQGDYEQYF.

This chain uses TRBV7-3 with TRBJ2-2; possible D gene TRBD2, 6 bases. CDR3 length equals 15 residues. Germline CDR1 is SGHTA and CDR2 is FQGTGA. V dropped 2 bases and J dropped 6 bases, with 13 bases sitting between them. CDR3 in DNA: TGTGCCAGCAGCTTACGAACGGGAGCGGCCGGGGAGCTGTTTTTT. Amino acids: CASSLRTGAAGELFF.

The rearrangement uses TRBV7-9 and TRBJ2-4; 8 positions match TRBD1. The V and J ends lost 4 bases and 6 bases, in that order; junction bases with no gene match: 8. Germline-derived CDR1 and CDR2 are SEHNR and FQNEAQ (reference sequence). The CDR3 totals 15 residues. CDR3 nucleotides: TGTGCCAGCAGCTCGGATCAGGGGGCGCGAAACATTCAGTACTTC. This encodes CASSSDQGARNIQYF.

The chain employs TRBV30 and TRBJ2-3; D unclear. The length of the CDR3 is 11 residues. Per the germline V gene, CDR1 is GTSNPN and CDR2 is SVGIG (reference sequence). With 0 bases removed from V and 4 bases from J, the gap between germline ends came to 2 bases. The CDR3 region is CAWSVPDTQYF. DNA of the CDR3: TGTGCCTGGAGTGTTCCAGATACGCAGTATTTT.